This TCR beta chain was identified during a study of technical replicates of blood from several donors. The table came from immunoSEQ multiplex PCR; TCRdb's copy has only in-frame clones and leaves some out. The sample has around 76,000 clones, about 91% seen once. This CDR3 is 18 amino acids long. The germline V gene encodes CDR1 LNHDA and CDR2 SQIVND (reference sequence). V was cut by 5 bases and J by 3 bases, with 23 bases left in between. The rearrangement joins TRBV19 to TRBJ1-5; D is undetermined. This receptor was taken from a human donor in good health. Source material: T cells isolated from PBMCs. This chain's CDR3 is CASSPRHAETQPNQPQHF. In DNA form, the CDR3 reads TGTGCCAGTAGTCCCAGGCACGCTGAGACCCAGCCCAATCAGCCCCAGCATTTT.